This TCR beta chain was obtained from a study of T cells in Graves' hyperthyroidism and ophthalmopathy. Points from the study as a whole: With a median lead of about six months before onset, the model predicted ophthalmopathy.

Diagnoses used clinical symptoms, serum thyroxine and TRAb, thyroid ultrasound and orbital computed tomography. Comment on this clonotype: The antigen remains undetermined.

The investigators amplified TCR beta CDR3 regions from RNA transcripts. HTBI primers were used for first-round RT-PCR of the TCR CDR3. TCRdb reprocessed the multiplex PCR reads with MiXCR, giving one entry per CDR3 protein. Among some 320,000 distinct CDR3 sequences listed, roughly 15% were seen once. Germline V gene sequence: CDR1 SGHDT, CDR2 YYEEEE. V lost 6 bases and J 1 base, leaving 18 bases between the germline ends. The CDR3 has 16 residues. This receptor was obtained from a woman between 35 and 50 years old with Graves' ophthalmopathy. The chain has TRBV5-6 and TRBJ2-3; tentatively, D is TRBD1 or TRBD2 (7 bases each). Input material: blood. The CDR3 reads CASTVTGREGTDTQYF. The CDR3 DNA follows: TGTGCCAGCACCGTGACAGGGAGGGAGGGCACAGATACGCAGTATTTT.